This T cell receptor (beta chain) was captured in a study of spatial heterogeneity in lung cancer. Study-wide points: Within tumors, counts of expanded alpha and beta TCRs tracked tumor mutation counts.

With regard to this clonotype: Its antigen is not identified.

CDR3 length: 14 residues. Germline CDR1 and CDR2: LNHDA and SQIVND (reference sequence). V lost 6 bases and J lost 2, with 14 bases in between. Noted time point: sample taken at primary tumor resection. Whole RNA, isolated from tumor, nontumor lung or frozen PBMC, was sequenced without prior sorting. TCRdb reprocessed the 5' RACE reads via MiXCR and lists one record per CDR3 protein. The sample holds 5,000 to 6,000 distinct CDR3 sequences, 20% to 30% seen once. V gene TRBV19 combines with J gene TRBJ2-7, with D perhaps matching TRBD1 (5 bases). The sequences come from lung tumor tissue, collected at surgery. The source of this sequence is a male donor with early-stage non-small cell lung cancer. In DNA form, the CDR3 reads TGTGCCAGTAGCCAGACAGAATCTACCTACGAGCAGTACTTC. Its protein product is CASSQTESTYEQYF.